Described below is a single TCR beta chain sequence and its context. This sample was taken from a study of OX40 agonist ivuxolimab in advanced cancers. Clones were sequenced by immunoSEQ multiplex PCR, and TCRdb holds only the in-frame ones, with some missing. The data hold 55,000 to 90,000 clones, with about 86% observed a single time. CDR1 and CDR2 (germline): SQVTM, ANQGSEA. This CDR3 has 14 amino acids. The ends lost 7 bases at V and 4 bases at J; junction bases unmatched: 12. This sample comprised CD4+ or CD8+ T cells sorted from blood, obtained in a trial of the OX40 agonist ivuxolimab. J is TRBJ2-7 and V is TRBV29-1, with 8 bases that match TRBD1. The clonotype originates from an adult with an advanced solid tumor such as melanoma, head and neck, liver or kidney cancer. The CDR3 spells CSALNPGGGYEQYF. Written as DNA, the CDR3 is TGCAGCGCCTTGAACCCAGGGGGCGGGTACGAGCAGTACTTC.